Listed below are T cell receptor beta chains from one sample, sequenced in a study of T cells in Graves' hyperthyroidism and ophthalmopathy. TCRdb reprocessed the multiplex PCR reads via MiXCR and lists one record per CDR3 protein. In the table there are 500,000 to 800,000 distinct CDR3 sequences, around 15% of which are singletons. Sequences were obtained from blood. The receptors originated from a woman in her fifties or sixties with Graves' ophthalmopathy. CDR3s include the opening cysteine and the closing phenylalanine or tryptophan. Each record gives: CDR3 protein, CDR3 DNA, D gene, clone size, CDR3 length, J gene, V gene. A D gene is named only where the DNA matches it firmly. Only some rows state a clone size, as once, few, many or a class for expanded clones.

CASSQVRSLAGGVDTQYF TGTGCCAGCAGCCAAGTCAGGTCACTAGCGGGAGGTGTAGATACGCAGTATTTT TRBD2 many 18 TRBJ2-3 TRBV3-1
CASRIREGLYEQYF TGTGCCAGCAGAATACGGGAGGGCCTCTACGAGCAGTACTTC TRBD2 many 14 TRBJ2-7 TRBV2
CASSQRQGLNTEAFF TGTGCCAGCAGCCAAAGACAGGGACTGAACACTGAAGCTTTCTTT TRBD1 many 15 TRBJ1-1 TRBV14
CASRGTGNEQFF TGTGCCAGCAGAGGTACAGGCAATGAGCAGTTCTTC NA many 12 TRBJ2-1 TRBV2
CASSLVVMPAHTF TGTGCCAGCAGCTTAGTCGTTATGCCCGCTCACACCTTC NA NA 13 TRBJ1-2 TRBV7-2
CASSSQNTKSQSYNEQFF TGTGCCAGCAGCTCCCAGAATACGAAGTCCCAGTCCTACAATGAGCAGTTCTTC NA many 18 TRBJ2-1 TRBV7-3
CASSALWGSGSYEQYF TGCGCCAGCAGCGCCCTGTGGGGTAGCGGGAGTTACGAGCAGTACTTC TRBD2 NA 16 TRBJ2-7 TRBV5-1
CASSLIPRASYNEQFF TGTGCCAGCAGCTTAATCCCCAGGGCCTCCTACAATGAGCAGTTCTTC NA few 16 TRBJ2-1 TRBV7-9
CASSGAFNQPQHF TGTGCCAGTAGTGGGGCGTTCAATCAGCCCCAGCATTTT NA few 13 TRBJ1-5 TRBV19
CASTKIRGEVGTEAFF TGTGCCAGCACCAAGATTCGGGGGGAGGTTGGCACTGAAGCTTTCTTT NA NA 16 TRBJ1-1 TRBV11-2
CASSEYRVTGELFF TGCGCCAGCAGTGAGTACAGGGTCACCGGGGAGCTGTTTTTT NA NA 14 TRBJ2-2 TRBV10-2
CASSYAENTEAFF TGTGCCAGCAGTTACGCGGAGAACACTGAAGCTTTCTTT NA few 13 TRBJ1-1 TRBV6-6
CASSSWDNPSSYNEQFF TGTGCCAGCAGCTCGTGGGACAACCCCAGCTCCTACAATGAGCAGTTCTTC NA few 17 TRBJ2-1 TRBV6-2/TRBV6-3
CASSVSLAGNTGELFF TGTGCCAGCAGCGTAAGTCTAGCGGGGAACACCGGGGAGCTGTTTTTT TRBD2 NA 16 TRBJ2-2 TRBV9
CAWSTDRIYEQYF TGTGCCTGGAGCACGGACAGGATCTACGAGCAGTACTTC TRBD1 many 13 TRBJ2-7 TRBV30
CASSAGREQFF TGTGCCAGCAGCGCCGGGCGTGAGCAGTTCTTC NA many 11 TRBJ2-1 TRBV7-6
CASGPPRASGRERQFF TGTGCCAGCGGTCCCCCGCGGGCTAGCGGGAGGGAGCGGCAGTTCTTC TRBD2 many 16 TRBJ2-1 TRBV12-3/TRBV12-4
CASSPQTGIPNTEAFF TGCGCCAGCAGCCCCCAGACGGGGATTCCGAACACTGAAGCTTTCTTT NA few 16 TRBJ1-1 TRBV5-1
CATSDQLGRTPDTQYF TGTGCCACCAGTGACCAGCTGGGACGCACCCCCGATACGCAGTATTTT NA NA 16 TRBJ2-3 TRBV24-1
CASSGGPTPRANYGYTF TGTGCCAGCAGCGGGGGTCCAACTCCGAGAGCAAACTATGGCTACACCTTC NA few 17 TRBJ1-2 TRBV5-6
CASSRGLGTQYF TGCGCCAGCAGTCGTGGACTAGGGACGCAGTATTTT TRBD2 NA 12 TRBJ2-3 TRBV4-3
CAWSVLADSTDTQYF TGTGCCTGGAGTGTCTTGGCGGATAGCACAGATACGCAGTATTTT NA many 15 TRBJ2-3 TRBV30
CASSVRPGLEFYEQYF TGTGCCAGCAGTGTTAGACCGGGACTAGAATTCTACGAGCAGTACTTC TRBD2 many 16 TRBJ2-7 TRBV6-1
CASSRNRYNEQFF TGTGCCAGCAGCCGAAACCGTTACAATGAGCAGTTCTTC NA NA 13 TRBJ2-1 TRBV6-2/TRBV6-3
CASSYGLAGPDTQYF TGTGCCAGCAGTTACGGGCTAGCGGGCCCAGATACGCAGTATTTT TRBD2 many 15 TRBJ2-3 TRBV6-6
CAWSGGGYSGANVLTF TGTGCCTGGAGCGGGGGGGGGTACTCTGGGGCCAACGTCCTGACTTTC TRBD2 NA 16 TRBJ2-6 TRBV30
CASSLVLQGGETQYF TGTGCCAGCAGTTTAGTGTTACAGGGGGGTGAGACCCAGTACTTC TRBD1 NA 15 TRBJ2-5 TRBV12-3/TRBV12-4
CASSQESSGSYEQYF TGCGCCAGCAGCCAAGAATCTAGCGGCTCCTACGAGCAGTACTTC TRBD2 few 15 TRBJ2-7 TRBV4-1
CASKSLGGGYTEAFF TGTGCCAGCAAATCTCTGGGAGGCGGGTACACTGAAGCTTTCTTT NA many 15 TRBJ1-1 TRBV12-3/TRBV12-4
CSAREGSGVGTDTQYF TGCAGTGCTAGAGAAGGTAGCGGGGTCGGCACAGATACGCAGTATTTT TRBD2 once 16 TRBJ2-3 TRBV20-1
CSARPRGTPSNQPQHF TGCAGTGCTAGACCTAGGGGGACCCCCAGCAATCAGCCCCAGCATTTT NA many 16 TRBJ1-5 TRBV20-1
CASRDRGPGQSNTGELFF TGTGCCAGCAGGGATAGAGGTCCGGGACAGTCGAACACCGGGGAGCTGTTTTTT TRBD1 NA 18 TRBJ2-2 TRBV6-2/TRBV6-3
CASSYPAPGHGTSGYYNEQFF TGTGCCAGCAGCTACCCGGCTCCGGGACACGGGACTAGCGGGTATTACAATGAGCAGTTCTTC TRBD2 many 21 TRBJ2-1 TRBV11-1
CASSEGGTNTGELFF TGTGCCAGCAGCGAGGGGGGAACGAACACCGGGGAGCTGTTTTTT NA NA 15 TRBJ2-2 TRBV9
CASSLPGSGSFF TGTGCCAGCAGCTTGCCCGGGAGCGGATCGTTCTTC NA few 12 TRBJ2-1 TRBV5-5
CSARNRDSGRTGYNEQFF TGCAGTGCTAGAAATCGGGATAGCGGGAGAACGGGGTACAATGAGCAGTTCTTC TRBD2 few 18 TRBJ2-1 TRBV20-1
CASSEPKLADSYNEQFF TGTGCCAGCAGTGAACCCAAGCTAGCGGATTCCTACAATGAGCAGTTCTTC TRBD2 few 17 TRBJ2-1 TRBV25-1
CASSAPSNEQFF TGTGCCAGCAGCGCCCCTAGTAATGAGCAGTTCTTC NA NA 12 TRBJ2-1 TRBV7-2
CATSWSGSVADTQYF TGTGCCACCAGCTGGAGCGGGAGTGTGGCAGATACGCAGTATTTT TRBD2 many 15 TRBJ2-3 TRBV24-1
CASSSRGTKGWTYEKLFF TGTGCCAGCAGCTCCCGGGGAACGAAGGGATGGACCTATGAAAAACTGTTTTTT NA many 18 TRBJ1-4 TRBV28
CASTDGGVYGYTF TGTGCCAGCACCGACGGTGGGGTCTATGGCTACACCTTC NA many 13 TRBJ1-2 TRBV12-3/TRBV12-4
CASSYRQSEQYF TGTGCCAGCAGTTACAGGCAGTCGGAGCAGTACTTC NA many 12 TRBJ2-7 TRBV6-2/TRBV6-3
CASTPGGVSYEQYF TGTGCCAGTACCCCAGGTGGAGTTTCCTACGAGCAGTACTTC NA NA 14 TRBJ2-7 TRBV19
CASSYVGWQGYNEQFF TGTGCCAGCAGTTACGTCGGTTGGCAGGGGTACAATGAGCAGTTCTTC NA many 16 TRBJ2-1 TRBV6-2/TRBV6-3
CSAPDRTTYGYTF TGCAGTGCTCCGGACAGGACGACCTATGGCTACACCTTC TRBD1 NA 13 TRBJ1-2 TRBV20-1
CASSEAAPNFRNYGYTF TGTGCCAGCAGCGAAGCAGCTCCCAATTTCCGTAACTATGGCTACACCTTC NA NA 17 TRBJ1-2 TRBV6-1
CASSQDGDRGRNQPQHF TGCGCCAGCAGCCAAGACGGGGACAGGGGGCGGAATCAGCCCCAGCATTTT TRBD1 NA 17 TRBJ1-5 TRBV4-1
CASNWGFANTGELFF TGTGCCAGCAACTGGGGGTTCGCGAACACCGGGGAGCTGTTTTTT NA few 15 TRBJ2-2 TRBV28